This TCR beta chain came from a study of cytomegalovirus exposure and HLA in healthy donors. Findings and caveats of the study: For presence/absence analyses, sequencing depth was assumed to be roughly uniform across donors. Researchers reported that three CMV-associated chains were confirmed in vitro as CMV antigen-specific.

With respect to this clone: Its antigen is currently unknown.

The PCR used 60 Vbeta and 13 Jbeta primers. Sequenced by immunoSEQ multiplex PCR; TCRdb stores in-frame clones only, minus some. The sample yields over 90,000 clones, about four fifths seen once. Healthy bone marrow donors made up the donor group. CDR3 length: 16 residues. Sequencing used PBMCs. The V and J genes are TRBV21-1 and TRBJ1-5. TRBV21-1 is a listed pseudogene. This receptor was identified in a man in his forties in good health and CMV-seropositive. CDR3: CASSKGWRIGNQPQHF. As DNA, the CDR3 is TGTGCCAGCAGCAAAGGCTGGAGGATCGGCAATCAGCCCCAGCATTTT.